A single sample is the source of the 31 T cell receptor beta chains below, sequenced in a study of T cells in localized non-small cell lung cancer. Here immunoSEQ multiplex PCR was the method, and the copy in TCRdb shows in-frame clones only, minus some. In the table there are 45,000 to 70,000 clones, 86% of which are singletons. Sequences were derived from peripheral blood, sampled before any cancer treatment. Receptor source: a woman between 40 and 69 years old with stage I lung adenocarcinoma.

CDR3 in DNA: TGCGCCAGCAGCCAAGACTCAGAGGGCTATGGCTACACCTTC. Its translation is CASSQDSEGYGYTF. This chain joins TRBV4-3 and TRBJ1-2, with D hard to call. V was clipped by 0 bases and J by 4 bases, with 9 bases between them. The CDR3 is made up of 14 amino acids. In germline, CDR1 is LGHNA, CDR2 YSLEER.

This clone showed up just a few times. The rearrangement links TRBV19 to TRBJ1-5; no clear D. V lost 3 bases, J lost 7 bases, and 13 bases lay in between. The germline V gene encodes CDR1 LNHDA and CDR2 SQIVND (reference sequence). The CDR3 runs 14 residues. The CDR3 DNA is TGTGCCAGTAGTATGAAGGCAGGCGGGCAGCCCCAGCATTTT. Translating gives CASSMKAGGQPQHF. Complete variable domain (other parts from reference TRBV19 and TRBJ1-5): DGGITQSPKYLFRKEGQNVTLSCEQNLNHDAMYWYRQDPGQGLRLIYYSQIVNDFQKGDIAEGYSVSREKKESFPLTVTSAQKNPTAFYLCASSMKAGGQPQHFGDGTRLSIL.

The chain links TRBV6-5 to TRBJ2-7; D may be TRBD1 or TRBD2 (6 bases each). Trimming left V 8 bases short and J 7 bases short, with 12 bases between. The CDR3 sequence is 11 residues long. Germline V gene lookup returns CDR1 MNHEY and CDR2 SVGAGI. CDR3 coding DNA: TGTGCCAGCCGCCGGAGGGGGGAGCAGTACTTC. It encodes CASRRRGEQYF.

This chain joins TRBV10-3 and TRBJ1-1; D is unclear. The CDR3 totals 13 residues. The germline gives CDR1 ENHRY, CDR2 SYGVKD. Between the trimmed V and J ends, which lost 7 bases and 2 bases, there was a span of 11 bases. The CDR3: CAITEGANTEAFF. CDR3 bases: TGTGCCATCACCGAAGGAGCAAACACTGAAGCTTTCTTT.

The chain recombines TRBV5-6 with TRBJ1-6; D unresolved. The CDR3 covers 14 residues. CDR1 is SGHDT and CDR2 is YYEEEE in the germline V gene. Between the trimmed V and J ends, which lost 2 bases and 4 bases, there was a span of 7 bases. This CDR3 is CASSFQAYNSPLHF. Written as DNA, the CDR3 is TGTGCCAGCAGCTTCCAGGCTTATAATTCACCCCTCCACTTT.

The rearrangement uses TRBV4-3 and TRBJ2-7; D is perhaps TRBD1 (6 bases). This CDR3 region has 13 residues. Germline V CDR1 and CDR2: LGHNA, YSLEER. V was trimmed by 4 bases and J by 6 bases, leaving 13 bases between them. The CDR3 DNA reads TGCGCCAGCAGCCGGACAGTTCAAAGCGAGCAGTACTTC. Protein product: CASSRTVQSEQYF.

The rearrangement links TRBV28 to TRBJ1-2; a weak D match, TRBD1 (6 bases). CDR1 and CDR2 from the germline V gene are MDHEN and SYDVKM. The V gene lost 4 bases and the J gene lost 0 bases, with 9 bases spanning the gap. There are 14 residues in the CDR3. The CDR3 bases are TGTGCCAGCAGTTCGACAGGTCCTAACTATGGCTACACCTTC. Translating it yields CASSSTGPNYGYTF.

V is TRBV5-1 and J is TRBJ1-2; maybe TRBD1 (5 bases). CDR1 SGHRS and CDR2 YFSETQ come from the germline V gene. V dropped 0 bases and J dropped 4 bases, with 7 bases sitting between them. This CDR3 region has 13 residues. In DNA form, the CDR3 reads TGCGCCAGCAGCTTGGACGGGGCCTATGGCTACACCTTC. The encoded protein is CASSLDGAYGYTF. The entire variable domain, with the rest obtained from reference TRBV5-1 and TRBJ1-2, is as follows: KAGVTQTPRYLIKTRGQQVTLSCSPISGHRSVSWYQQTPGQGLQFLFEYFSETQRNKGNFPGRFSGRQFSNSRSEMNVSTLELGDSALYLCASSLDGAYGYTFGSGTRLTVV.

The chain employs TRBV6-1 and TRBJ2-1; TRBD1 aligns across 8 bases. V was clipped by 3 bases and J by 8 bases; unmatched bases: 9. This CDR3 comprises 15 residues. The V gene's germline CDR1 is MNHNS and CDR2 SASEGT. In DNA form, the CDR3 reads TGTGCCAGCAGTGACAGGGGGCGCGTTGGCGATGAGCAGTTCTTC. This gives the protein CASSDRGRVGDEQFF.

The genes are TRBV2 and TRBJ1-2; D remains unclear. Trimming cost V 6 bases and J 5 bases, with 10 bases left between them. The germline V gene encodes CDR1 SNHLY and CDR2 FYNNEI. CDR3 length equals 12 residues. The CDR3 DNA follows: TGTGCCAGCAGCGACCGCAGGTATGGCTACACCTTC. Amino acids: CASSDRRYGYTF.

The chain is built from TRBV30 and TRBJ1-5; D call uncertain. V was cut by 1 base and J by 0 bases, with 10 bases left in between. The CDR3 sequence is 15 residues long. CDR1 is GTSNPN, CDR2 SVGIG, per germline (reference sequence). Written as DNA, the CDR3 is TGTGCCTGGAGTGGAGGTCAGCTTAGCAATCAGCCCCAGCATTTT. It is translated as CAWSGGQLSNQPQHF.

The chain employs TRBV14 and TRBJ1-1, with a weak D call TRBD1 (6 bases). Deletions cut 6 bases from V and 2 bases from J, with 10 bases between. The germline gives CDR1 SGHDN, CDR2 FVKESK. CDR3 size: 13 residues. The CDR3 region is CASRRTANTEAFF. CDR3 sequence (DNA): TGTGCCAGCAGGAGGACAGCCAACACTGAAGCTTTCTTT. Complete variable domain (other parts from reference TRBV14 and TRBJ1-1): EAGVTQFPSHSVIEKGQTVTLRCDPISGHDNLYWYRRVMGKEIKFLLHFVKESKQDESGMPNNRFLAERTGGTYSTLKVQPAELEDSGVYFCASRRTANTEAFFGQGTRLTVV.

The V and J genes are TRBV21-1 and TRBJ2-7. TRBV21-1 represents a pseudogene. The CDR3 contains 13 residues. The CDR3 is CASSSRARYEQYF. The CDR3, as DNA: TGTGCCAGCAGCTCCCGGGCCAGGTACGAGCAGTACTTC.

This clone appeared once. The chain uses TRBV4-1 and TRBJ2-2; D is unclear. Germline V lookup: CDR1 MGHRA, CDR2 YSYEKL. The CDR3 sequence is 16 residues long. Trimming left V 5 bases short and J 2 bases short, with 15 bases between. The CDR3 nucleotides are TGCGCCAGCAGCGGGCCGAGCCCCCATAACACCGGGGAGCTGTTTTTT. This encodes CASSGPSPHNTGELFF.

This clone came up once. The V call is TRBV5-4, the J call TRBJ1-5; no definite D call. V was trimmed by 4 bases and J by 6 bases, leaving 11 bases between them. Germline CDR1 and CDR2: SGHNT and YYREEE (reference sequence). This CDR3 has 13 residues. The CDR3 region has the DNA TGTGCCAGCAGCATAGCACCCGGTCAGCCCCAGCATTTT. This gives the protein CASSIAPGQPQHF.

V gene TRBV28 combines with J gene TRBJ2-2; TRBD1 aligns across 7 bases. After removal of 2 bases from V and 4 bases from J, the junction contained 7 bases not matched to a gene. CDR1 MDHEN and CDR2 SYDVKM come from the germline V gene. The CDR3 is 16 residues long. Here the CDR3 reads CASSLSPGGRTGELFF. DNA of the CDR3: TGTGCCAGCAGTTTAAGTCCAGGGGGTCGCACCGGGGAGCTGTTTTTT. Combining the CDR3 with reference TRBV28 and TRBJ2-2 gives the whole variable domain DVKVTQSSRYLVKRTGEKVFLECVQDMDHENMFWYRQDPGLGLRLIYFSYDVKMKEKGDIPEGYSVSREKKERFSLILESASTNQTSMYLCASSLSPGGRTGELFFGEGSRLTVL.

The chain combines TRBV5-1 with TRBJ2-7; D possibly uses TRBD1 or TRBD2 (5 bases each). This CDR3 comprises 14 residues. CDR1 is SGHRS and CDR2 is YFSETQ in the germline V gene. V lost 4 bases to trimming and J lost 2 bases, with 13 bases between them. The CDR3 region has the DNA TGCGCCAGCAGCCGTGGGCAGGGACCCTACGAGCAGTACTTC. It encodes CASSRGQGPYEQYF.

The chain has TRBV2 and TRBJ1-2; the D is unclear. CDR3 length: 14 amino acids. Germline CDR1 SNHLY, CDR2 FYNNEI. Trimming took 7 bases from V and 4 from J, leaving 16 bases between them. CDR3 coding DNA: TGTGCCAGCACCACGCGGCGGGGTTCCTATGGCTACACCTTC. Translated: CASTTRRGSYGYTF.

This clone was counted a few times. The V and J genes are TRBV7-9 and TRBJ2-2; the D gene is possibly TRBD1 (7 bases). V was trimmed by 6 bases and J by 7 bases, leaving 18 bases between them. The germline CDR1 and CDR2 sequences are SEHNR and FQNEAQ (reference sequence). The CDR3 is 15 residues long. CDR3 bases: TGTGCCAGCAGACCACGGGGGCAGGGGGACGGGGAGCTGTTTTTT. Encoded protein: CASRPRGQGDGELFF.

V usage is TRBV7-2 and J usage is TRBJ1-5, with no clear D. The CDR3 is 15 amino acids. The germline V and J ends were trimmed by 1 base and 4 bases, with 11 bases remaining between them. Looked up from germline, CDR1 is SGHTA and CDR2 is FQGNSA. The CDR3 sequence: CASSLGWTLNQPQHF. CDR3 nucleotides: TGTGCCAGCAGCTTAGGATGGACCCTGAATCAGCCCCAGCATTTT.

This rearrangement joins TRBV5-1 to TRBJ1-2; no definite D call. Trimming removed 2 bases at V and 4 bases at J, with 12 bases between. The CDR3 is made up of 14 amino acids. Germline lookup yields CDR1 SGHRS and CDR2 YFSETQ. In nucleotides, the CDR3 is TGCGCCAGCAGCTTCGAGGGCGACGGCTATGGCTACACCTTC. Its translation is CASSFEGDGYGYTF.

This rearrangement joins TRBV28 to TRBJ1-2, with D unresolved. The V end lost 7 bases, the J end lost 6 bases, and 18 bases lay between the germline ends. CDR3 length equals 14 residues. Per germline, CDR1 MDHEN and CDR2 SYDVKM. Written as DNA, the CDR3 is TGTGCCAGCAAAACCCCTGAGGGTTGGCATGGCTACACCTTC. Protein sequence: CASKTPEGWHGYTF.

The chain recombines TRBV7-8 with TRBJ1-2; possibly TRBD1 for D (5 bases). Germline V gives CDR1 SGHVS, CDR2 FQNEAQ. The CDR3 sequence is 15 residues long. V gave up 2 bases and J gave up 4 bases, with 14 bases separating them. As DNA, the CDR3 is TGTGCCAGCAGCTTACTCCAGGGCGAAACCTATGGCTACACCTTC. Its protein product is CASSLLQGETYGYTF.

This chain joins TRBV10-3 and TRBJ2-7; 7 bases line up with TRBD1. The V and J ends lost 6 bases and 0 bases, in that order; junction bases with no gene match: 2. Germline CDR1 reads ENHRY; CDR2 reads SYGVKD. This CDR3 is built from 13 residues. The CDR3 reads CAIRTGSSYEQYF. The CDR3 region has the DNA TGTGCCATCAGGACAGGGAGCTCCTACGAGCAGTACTTC.

The rearrangement uses TRBV6-5 and TRBJ1-1; D not resolved. Trimming left V 4 bases short and J 3 bases short, with 9 bases between. CDR3 size: 13 residues. Looked up from germline, CDR1 is MNHEY and CDR2 is SVGAGI. The CDR3 DNA is TGTGCCAGCAGTTTGGGCCCTTACACTGAAGCTTTCTTT. This sequence encodes CASSLGPYTEAFF.

The chain links TRBV28 to TRBJ2-1; 8 bases are a match to TRBD2. CDR3 length: 15 residues. In germline, CDR1 is MDHEN, CDR2 SYDVKM. After removal of 5 bases from V and 2 bases from J, the junction contained 5 bases not matched to a gene. This CDR3 is CASSPTGLAYNEQFF. The CDR3 nucleotides read TGTGCCAGCAGTCCCACGGGACTAGCCTACAATGAGCAGTTCTTC.

V and J are TRBV28 and TRBJ1-2; a weak D match, TRBD1 (6 bases). CDR1 and CDR2 from the germline V gene are MDHEN and SYDVKM. This CDR3 contains 14 residues. V was shortened by 6 bases and J by 2 bases, with 13 bases between the two germline ends. For the CDR3, the DNA is TGTGCCAGCAGCCCCGGACAGAGGAACTATGGCTACACCTTC. It is translated as CASSPGQRNYGYTF.

This chain uses TRBV7-2 with TRBJ2-7; D gene ambiguous. Between the trimmed V and J ends, which lost 1 base and 3 bases, there was a span of 19 bases. Germline lookup yields CDR1 SGHTA and CDR2 FQGNSA. The CDR3 is 17 residues long. CDR3 DNA sequence: TGTGCCAGCAGCTTAGACGATATGAGGAAATATGTCTACGAGCAGTACTTC. Translated, it gives CASSLDDMRKYVYEQYF.

The rearrangement uses TRBV7-9 and TRBJ2-7; the match to TRBD1 covers 9 bases. The CDR3 sequence is 15 residues long. V lost 5 bases to trimming and J lost 5 bases; unmatched junction nucleotides: 10. In germline, CDR1 is SEHNR, CDR2 FQNEAQ (reference sequence). As DNA, the CDR3 is TGTGCCAGCAGCCCCCCCCGGACAGGGGTCGACGAGCAGTACTTC. Its translation is CASSPPRTGVDEQYF.

The chain employs TRBV7-2 and TRBJ2-1; 9 bases are shared with TRBD2. V lost 6 bases and J lost 4; bases outside the gene matches: 7. Germline V CDR1 and CDR2: SGHTA, FQGNSA. This CDR3 contains 15 residues. This CDR3 reads CASSRSGGPYNEQFF. CDR3 bases: TGTGCCAGCAGTAGAAGCGGGGGGCCTTACAATGAGCAGTTCTTC.

The rearrangement links TRBV7-9 to TRBJ1-4; possible D gene TRBD1, 6 bases. V was shortened by 5 bases and J by 0 bases, with 13 bases between the two germline ends. The CDR3 extends over 16 amino acids. The germline CDR1 and CDR2 sequences are SEHNR and FQNEAQ (reference sequence). The CDR3 nucleotides read TGTGCCAGCAGCCCTGACAGGACAGCAACTAATGAAAAACTGTTTTTT. Protein product: CASSPDRTATNEKLFF.